The 24 T cell receptor beta chains presented below share a single source sample, sequenced in a study of T cells in Graves' hyperthyroidism and ophthalmopathy. The investigators amplified TCR beta CDR3 regions from RNA transcripts. TCR CDR3 regions were first amplified by RT-PCR with HTBI primers. TCRdb re-called the multiplex PCR reads with MiXCR, one entry per CDR3 protein. The sample consists of around 760,000 distinct CDR3 sequences, approximately 40% of them appearing once. The sequencing sample was made of blood. The receptors shown here come from a woman aged 40 to 50 with Graves' hyperthyroidism.

This clonotype turned up a few times. This rearrangement joins TRBV7-8 to TRBJ2-5; 13 bases map to TRBD2. The CDR3 is made up of 15 amino acids. Trimming took 5 bases from V and 5 from J; bases not matched to a gene: 5. Germline CDR1 and CDR2: SGHVS and FQNEAQ. The CDR3 loop is CASSPTSGGGETQYF. Written as DNA, the CDR3 is TGTGCCAGCAGCCCCACTAGCGGGGGGGGTGAGACCCAGTACTTC.

There are many counts of this clonotype. The J gene is TRBJ2-5, the V gene TRBV20-1; 8 bases align to TRBD2. The CDR3 sequence is 15 residues long. The germline V gene has CDR1 DFQATT and CDR2 SNEGSKA (reference sequence). Unmatched junction bases numbered 12, after V lost 4 bases and J lost 5 bases. The CDR3 region is CSATSPGLVLETQYF. The DNA for the CDR3 is TGCAGTGCTACGTCCCCGGGACTAGTATTGGAGACCCAGTACTTC.

This clonotype showed up just a few times. CDR3 in amino acids: CAISETSILGNTIYF. The CDR3 DNA sequence: TGTGCCATCAGTGAGACAAGCATACTCGGAAACACCATATATTTT. The chain employs TRBV10-3 and TRBJ1-3; D gene ambiguous. V shed 2 bases and J shed 4 bases, with 12 bases lying between them. Germline V CDR1 and CDR2: ENHRY, SYGVKD. There are 15 residues in the CDR3.

J is TRBJ2-5 and V is TRBV6-5; D may be TRBD1 (6 bases). This CDR3 contains 14 residues. In germline, CDR1 is MNHEY, CDR2 SVGAGI. V was trimmed by 0 bases and J by 4 bases, leaving 9 bases between them. The CDR3 is CASSYSQGTETQYF. CDR3 sequence (DNA): TGTGCCAGCAGTTACTCTCAGGGGACAGAGACCCAGTACTTC.

This clonotype was recorded only once. The chain recombines TRBV30 with TRBJ1-1; tentative D call: TRBD1 (6 bases). Germline assignment: CDR1 GTSNPN and CDR2 SVGIG (reference sequence). The V and J ends lost 0 bases and 3 bases respectively, with 20 bases between them. The CDR3 has 17 amino acids. CDR3 residues: CAWSVHDLLGADTEAFF. CDR3 nucleotide sequence: TGTGCCTGGAGTGTACACGATCTGCTGGGGGCGGACACTGAAGCTTTCTTT.

This clonotype was seen at least ten times. The gene calls are TRBV19 and TRBJ1-6, with a weak D call TRBD1 (5 bases). This CDR3 comprises 15 residues. Trimming took off 5 bases at V and 5 bases at J, with 13 bases between the two ends. Germline V lookup: CDR1 LNHDA, CDR2 SQIVND (reference sequence). The CDR3 bases are TGTGCCAGTAGTCCCCTTTTGGGGGATAATTCACCCCTCCACTTT. Encoded protein: CASSPLLGDNSPLHF. Drawing the rest from reference TRBV19 and TRBJ1-6, the complete variable domain is DGGITQSPKYLFRKEGQNVTLSCEQNLNHDAMYWYRQDPGQGLRLIYYSQIVNDFQKGDIAEGYSVSREKKESFPLTVTSAQKNPTAFYLCASSPLLGDNSPLHFGNGTRLTVT.

This clonotype was observed at least ten times. The V call is TRBV29-1, the J call TRBJ2-7; 9 positions agree with TRBD1. Germline CDR1 SQVTM, CDR2 ANQGSEA. This CDR3 has 18 residues. V trimming: 1 base; J trimming: 0 bases; junction bases outside the gene matches: 13. This CDR3 reads CSVEGLPGQGILSYEQYF. CDR3 in DNA: TGCAGCGTTGAAGGCCTCCCGGGACAGGGAATACTCTCCTACGAGCAGTACTTC.

This chain uses TRBV25-1 with TRBJ1-2; weak D call: TRBD1 (5 bases). Germline values: CDR1 MGHDK, CDR2 SYGVNS. V lost 4 bases and J 10 bases, leaving 16 bases between the germline ends. This CDR3 region has 13 residues. The CDR3, as DNA: TGTGCCAGCAGTGCTAGGCAGGGATGGGACTACACCTTC. It translates to CASSARQGWDYTF.

This clonotype has just a few counts. The V gene is TRBV6-5, the J gene TRBJ1-1; D remains ambiguous. The germline V gene encodes CDR1 MNHEY and CDR2 SVGAGI. The CDR3 has 13 amino acids. Trimming took 6 bases from V and 2 from J, leaving 10 bases between them. CDR3 loop: CASRRRVNTEAFF. In nucleotides, the CDR3 is TGTGCCAGCAGACGCAGAGTAAACACTGAAGCTTTCTTT.

This clonotype was observed a handful of times. The genes are TRBV6-5 and TRBJ2-2, with D unclear. The CDR3 sequence is 14 residues long. V dropped 2 bases and J dropped 4 bases, with 8 bases sitting between them. Germline assignment: CDR1 MNHEY and CDR2 SVGAGI. The CDR3 sequence is CASSYARSTGELFF. The DNA for the CDR3 is TGTGCCAGCAGTTACGCACGAAGCACCGGGGAGCTGTTTTTT.

About this clonotype: The junction does not match germline at one end; this may be a read error. The chain uses TRBV12-3 or TRBV12-4 and TRBJ1-2; no firm D call. The length of the CDR3 is 11 residues. The CDR3 spells CASSLSGVCYF. The CDR3, as DNA: TGTGCCAGCAGTTTATCGGGAGTTTGTTACTTC.

This clonotype was counted at least ten times. The J gene is TRBJ2-7, the V gene TRBV29-1; perhaps TRBD1 as D (6 bases). Trimming took off 6 bases at V and 2 bases at J, with 11 bases between the two ends. From germline, CDR1 is SQVTM and CDR2 ANQGSEA. This CDR3 has 12 amino acids. CDR3 region: CSVGTPPYEQYF. The CDR3 DNA reads as TGCAGCGTGGGGACACCACCCTACGAGCAGTACTTC.

CDR3 in DNA: TGTGCCAGCAGCCTTGGGACAGGGGTGGGTCAGCCCCAGCATTTT. Protein sequence: CASSLGTGVGQPQHF. The rearrangement uses TRBV28 and TRBJ1-5, with 10 bases fitting TRBD1. The CDR3 totals 15 residues. The germline V gene encodes CDR1 MDHEN and CDR2 SYDVKM. Germline trimming cut 6 bases from V and 6 bases from J; bases unmatched to any gene: 8.

V usage is TRBV19 and J usage is TRBJ1-3, with D unresolved. Germline V gene data show CDR1 as LNHDA and CDR2 as SQIVND (reference sequence). V gave up 5 bases and J gave up 0 bases, with 8 bases separating them. This CDR3 is built from 14 residues. The CDR3 coding sequence is TGTGCCAGTAGTCAATATACCTCTGGAAACACCATATATTTT. This encodes CASSQYTSGNTIYF. Complete variable domain (other parts from reference TRBV19 and TRBJ1-3): DGGITQSPKYLFRKEGQNVTLSCEQNLNHDAMYWYRQDPGQGLRLIYYSQIVNDFQKGDIAEGYSVSREKKESFPLTVTSAQKNPTAFYLCASSQYTSGNTIYFGEGSWLTVV.

This clonotype was counted many times. A junction end diverges from the germline sequence, so it may reflect a read error. The chain links TRBV7-7 to TRBJ2-2; D gene unclear. The CDR3 is 13 amino acids. CDR1 is SSHAT, CDR2 FNYEAQ, per germline (reference sequence). The CDR3 region has the DNA TGTGCTAGCAGCCCAGGAATCACCGGGGAGCTGTTTTTT. Translated: CASSPGITGELFF. Combining the CDR3 with reference TRBV7-7 and TRBJ2-2 gives the whole variable domain GAGVSQSPRYKVTKRGQDVTLRCDPISSHATLYWYQQALGQGPEFLTYFNYEAQPDKSGLPSDRFSAERPEGSISTLTIQRTEQRDSAMYRCASSPGITGELFFGEGSRLTVL.

This clonotype appeared many times. This chain uses TRBV7-2 with TRBJ2-7, with TRBD1 matching over 11 bases. The V gene's germline CDR1 is SGHTA and CDR2 FQGNSA. The J segment lost 0 bases and the V segment lost 4 bases, leaving 11 bases of the junction unmatched. CDR3 length: 18 amino acids. DNA of the CDR3: TGTGCCAGCAGCTGGGAGGGACAGGGGGTAGGGAGCTCCTACGAGCAGTACTTC. It is translated as CASSWEGQGVGSSYEQYF.

V and J are TRBV12-3 or TRBV12-4 and TRBJ2-7; 10 bases fit TRBD2. The V segment lost 6 bases and the J segment 2 bases; nucleotides outside the gene matches: 10. The CDR3 consists of 16 residues. The CDR3 reads CASRLEAGGPPYEQYF. As DNA, the CDR3 is TGTGCCAGCAGGCTGGAAGCGGGAGGGCCGCCCTACGAGCAGTACTTC.

This chain joins TRBV20-1 and TRBJ2-3, with D perhaps assigned TRBD1 or TRBD2 (6 bases each). The ends were cut back, 1 base at V and 1 base at J, with 12 bases in the middle. Germline values: CDR1 DFQATT, CDR2 SNEGSKA (reference sequence). CDR3 size: 15 residues. The CDR3 DNA reads TGCAGTGCTAGAGCGATGAGGGGGGGCACAGATACGCAGTATTTT. This gives the protein CSARAMRGGTDTQYF.

This clonotype was counted at least ten times. The chain links TRBV19 to TRBJ2-5, with 7 nucleotides matching TRBD1. V lost 4 bases to trimming and J lost 1 base; unmatched junction nucleotides: 3. The CDR3 extends over 14 amino acids. From germline, CDR1 is LNHDA and CDR2 SQIVND (reference sequence). CDR3 region: CASSRGQTQETQYF. The CDR3 DNA reads as TGTGCCAGTAGTAGGGGACAGACCCAAGAGACCCAGTACTTC.

V and J are TRBV6-5 and TRBJ1-2; no firm D call. The germline CDR1 and CDR2 sequences are MNHEY and SVGAGI. Trimming left V 5 bases short and J 6 bases short, with 7 bases between. The CDR3 totals 11 residues. As DNA, the CDR3 is TGTGCCAGCAGTCGACGGGATGGCTACACCTTC. Protein sequence: CASSRRDGYTF.

Many counts were recorded for this clonotype. This chain uses TRBV12-3 or TRBV12-4 with TRBJ1-1; 7 positions agree with TRBD1. The CDR3 runs 13 residues. V gave up 3 bases and J gave up 7 bases; unmatched junction bases: 5. CDR3 bases: TGTGCCAGCAGTTTTCTTCGACAGGGTGAAGCTTTCTTT. Translation: CASSFLRQGEAFF.

This chain links TRBV7-2 with TRBJ2-5; TRBD2 might be the D (6 bases). Germline loops: CDR1 SGHTA, CDR2 FQGNSA. The CDR3 sequence is 14 residues long. V gave up 5 bases and J gave up 3 bases, with 13 bases separating them. CDR3 in DNA: TGTGCCAGCAGCACTAGCCGGGGCGAAGAGACCCAGTACTTC. The encoded protein is CASSTSRGEETQYF.

The chain is built from TRBV2 and TRBJ1-6, with D unclear. The CDR3 runs to 15 residues. In germline, CDR1 is SNHLY, CDR2 FYNNEI. Trimming took 8 bases from V and 5 from J, leaving 16 bases between them. CDR3 in amino acids: CASETGKVNNSPLHF. The CDR3 region has the DNA TGTGCCAGCGAAACGGGGAAAGTGAATAATTCACCCCTCCACTTT.

J is TRBJ2-7 and V is TRBV29-1; D ambiguous. V was trimmed by 7 bases and J by 4 bases, leaving 17 bases between them. The CDR3 is made up of 13 amino acids. CDR1 and CDR2 from the germline V gene are SQVTM and ANQGSEA. The CDR3 loop is CSGGASRGYEQYF. For the CDR3, the DNA is TGCAGCGGTGGAGCGTCGAGAGGTTACGAGCAGTACTTC.